Below, one TCR beta chain is given with its context. The antigen is undetermined. Sequence at one end of the junction differs from germline and may be a read error. This entry comes from a study of cytomegalovirus exposure and HLA in healthy donors. Broader study findings: Versus the approximately 670-donor mean, an Asian-associated ancestry cluster reportedly showed fewer N-insertions in a later analysis. Researchers reported from a later analysis that most CMV-associated TCR beta chains appeared HLA-restricted.

The PCR had 60 Vbeta and 13 Jbeta primers. The data were produced by immunoSEQ multiplex PCR, yet TCRdb's version contains in-frame clones alone and is incomplete. This repertoire shows 200,000 to 250,000 clones, about 85% found once; its top ten account for 1% to 1.5%. The CDR3 covers 16 residues. From germline, CDR1 is SNHLY and CDR2 FYNNEI. Healthy bone marrow donors supplied every sample. The receptor was isolated from a human donor in good health. The chain combines TRBV2 with TRBJ2-7, with TRBD1 matching 7 bases. The sample comprised PBMCs. The chain's CDR3 is CASSAKRSGGSSEQYF. The CDR3, as DNA: TGTGCCAGCAGTGCCAAGAGGTCAGGGGGATCCTCCGAGCAGTACTTC.